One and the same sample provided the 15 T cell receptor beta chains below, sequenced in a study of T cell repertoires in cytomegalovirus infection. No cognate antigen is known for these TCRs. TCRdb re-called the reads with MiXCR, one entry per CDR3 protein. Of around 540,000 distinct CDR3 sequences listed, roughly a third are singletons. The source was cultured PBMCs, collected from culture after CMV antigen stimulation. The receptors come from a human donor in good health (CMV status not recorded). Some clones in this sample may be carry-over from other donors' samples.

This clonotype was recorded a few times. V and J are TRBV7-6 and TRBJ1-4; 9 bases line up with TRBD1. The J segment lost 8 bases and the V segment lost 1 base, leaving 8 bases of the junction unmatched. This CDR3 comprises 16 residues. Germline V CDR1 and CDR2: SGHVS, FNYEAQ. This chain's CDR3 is CASSLVHRGRGEKLFF. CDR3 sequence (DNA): TGTGCCAGCAGCTTAGTGCACAGGGGGCGCGGGGAAAAACTGTTTTTT. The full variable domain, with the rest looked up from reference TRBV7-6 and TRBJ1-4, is GAGVSQSPRYKVTKRGQDVALRCDPISGHVSLYWYRQALGQGPEFLTYFNYEAQQDKSGLPNDRFSAERPEGSISTLTIQRTEQRDSAMYRCASSLVHRGRGEKLFFGSGTQLSVL.

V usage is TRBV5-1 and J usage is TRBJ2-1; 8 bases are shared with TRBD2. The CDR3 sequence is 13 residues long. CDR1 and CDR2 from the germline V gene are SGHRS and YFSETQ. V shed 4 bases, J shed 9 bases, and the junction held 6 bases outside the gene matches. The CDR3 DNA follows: TGCGCCAGCAGCCCGGGAGGGGAGACTGAGCAGTTCTTC. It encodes CASSPGGETEQFF.

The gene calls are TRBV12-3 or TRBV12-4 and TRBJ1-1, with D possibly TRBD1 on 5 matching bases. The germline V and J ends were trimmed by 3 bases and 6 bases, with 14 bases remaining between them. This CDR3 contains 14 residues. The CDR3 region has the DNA TGTGCCAGCAGTTTCCTCCAGGGAGCTGCTGAAGCTTTCTTT. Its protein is CASSFLQGAAEAFF.

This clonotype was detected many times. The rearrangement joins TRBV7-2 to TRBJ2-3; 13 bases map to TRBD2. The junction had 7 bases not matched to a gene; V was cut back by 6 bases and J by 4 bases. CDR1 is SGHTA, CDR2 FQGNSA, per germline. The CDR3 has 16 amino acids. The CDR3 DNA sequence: TGTGCCAGCAGTACTAGCGGGAGGGTAGTGGCAGATACGCAGTATTTT. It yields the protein CASSTSGRVVADTQYF.

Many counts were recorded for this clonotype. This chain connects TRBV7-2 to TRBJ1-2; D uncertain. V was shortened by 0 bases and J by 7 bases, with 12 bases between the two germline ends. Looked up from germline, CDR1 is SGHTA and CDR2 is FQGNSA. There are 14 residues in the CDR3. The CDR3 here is CASSLARELGGYTF. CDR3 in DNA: TGTGCCAGCAGCTTAGCACGGGAACTGGGTGGCTACACCTTC.

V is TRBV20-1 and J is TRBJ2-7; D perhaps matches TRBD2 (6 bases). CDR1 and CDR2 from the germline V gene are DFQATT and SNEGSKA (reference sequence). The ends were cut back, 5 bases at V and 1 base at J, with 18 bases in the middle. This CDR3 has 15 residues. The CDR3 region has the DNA TGCAGTGCTCCACGGAGGGACTGGATATCCTACGAGCAGTACTTC. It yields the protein CSAPRRDWISYEQYF.

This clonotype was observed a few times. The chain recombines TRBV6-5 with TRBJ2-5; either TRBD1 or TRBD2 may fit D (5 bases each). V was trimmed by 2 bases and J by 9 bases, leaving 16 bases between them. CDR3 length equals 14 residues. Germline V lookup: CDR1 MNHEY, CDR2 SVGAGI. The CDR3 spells CASSYGTGPNPQYF. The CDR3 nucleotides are TGTGCCAGCAGTTACGGGACGGGTCCCAATCCCCAGTACTTC.

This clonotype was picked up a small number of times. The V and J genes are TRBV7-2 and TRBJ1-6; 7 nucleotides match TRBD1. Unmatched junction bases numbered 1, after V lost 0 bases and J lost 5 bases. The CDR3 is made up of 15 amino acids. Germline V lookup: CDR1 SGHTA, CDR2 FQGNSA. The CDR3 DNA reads TGTGCCAGCAGCTTAGCGACAGGGAATAATTCACCCCTCCACTTT. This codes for CASSLATGNNSPLHF.

This CDR3 reads CASSLGGNRGYTF. The CDR3 DNA is TGTGCCAGCAGCTTAGGGGGGAATCGGGGCTACACCTTC. The V call is TRBV7-2, the J call TRBJ1-2; perhaps TRBD1 as D (5 bases). This CDR3 is built from 13 residues. CDR1 and CDR2 (germline): SGHTA, FQGNSA. The germline V and J ends were trimmed by 1 base and 8 bases, with 11 bases remaining between them.

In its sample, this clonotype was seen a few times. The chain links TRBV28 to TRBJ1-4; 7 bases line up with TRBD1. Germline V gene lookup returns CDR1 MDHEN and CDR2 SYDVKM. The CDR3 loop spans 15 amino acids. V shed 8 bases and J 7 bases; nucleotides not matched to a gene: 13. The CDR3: CASGITGDRAEKLFF. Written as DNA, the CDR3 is TGTGCCAGCGGAATTACTGGAGACAGGGCTGAAAAACTGTTTTTT.

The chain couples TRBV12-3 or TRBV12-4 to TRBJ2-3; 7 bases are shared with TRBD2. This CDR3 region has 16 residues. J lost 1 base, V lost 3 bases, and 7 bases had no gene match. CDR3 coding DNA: TGTGCCAGCAGTTTTCTGGCGGGAGCGGGCACAGATACGCAGTATTTT. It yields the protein CASSFLAGAGTDTQYF.

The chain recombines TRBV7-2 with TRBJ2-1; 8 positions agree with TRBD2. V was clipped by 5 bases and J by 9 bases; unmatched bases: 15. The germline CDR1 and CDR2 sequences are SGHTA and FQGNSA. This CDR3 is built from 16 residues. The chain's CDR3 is CASSVSPGLVVSEQFF. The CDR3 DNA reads TGTGCCAGCAGCGTATCCCCGGGACTAGTAGTGAGTGAGCAGTTCTTC.

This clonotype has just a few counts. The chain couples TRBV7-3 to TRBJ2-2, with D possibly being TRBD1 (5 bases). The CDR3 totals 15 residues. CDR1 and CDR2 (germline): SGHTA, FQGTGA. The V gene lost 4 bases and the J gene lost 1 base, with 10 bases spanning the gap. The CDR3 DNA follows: TGTGCCAGCAGCTCTATAACAGGGAACACCGGGGAGCTGTTTTTT. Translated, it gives CASSSITGNTGELFF.

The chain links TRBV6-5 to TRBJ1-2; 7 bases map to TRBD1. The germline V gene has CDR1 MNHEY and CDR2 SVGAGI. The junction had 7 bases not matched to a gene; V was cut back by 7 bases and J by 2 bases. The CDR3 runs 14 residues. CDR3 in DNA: TGTGCCAGCAAATCAGGGGGGACCAACTATGGCTACACCTTC. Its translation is CASKSGGTNYGYTF.

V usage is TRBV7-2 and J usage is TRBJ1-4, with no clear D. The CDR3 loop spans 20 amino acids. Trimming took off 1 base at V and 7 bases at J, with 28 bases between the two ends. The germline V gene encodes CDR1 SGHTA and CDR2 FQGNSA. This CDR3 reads CASSLEATKPGMRLIEKLFF. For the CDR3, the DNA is TGTGCCAGCAGCTTAGAGGCAACTAAACCCGGGATGCGGCTTATTGAAAAACTGTTTTTT.